This T cell receptor beta chain was observed in a study of T cells in Graves' hyperthyroidism and ophthalmopathy. Notes on this clonotype: What it binds is unknown.

CDR3 size: 12 residues. With 2 bases removed from V and 8 bases from J, the gap between germline ends came to 4 bases. Germline-derived CDR1 and CDR2 are LGHDT and YNNKEL (reference sequence). Study conclusions and caveats: The model made its ophthalmopathy prediction, and onset followed a median about 6.8 months later. Blood also showed most of the thyroid clonotypes that were expanded above 0.001.

It was uncontrolled infection, other autoimmune disease, pregnancy or lactation that excluded patients. Diagnoses were established using clinical symptoms, serum thyroxine and TRAb, thyroid ultrasound and orbital computed tomography. Using RNA transcripts as the source, TCR beta CDR3 regions were amplified. Primed by the HTBI set, a first-round RT-PCR was run on the TCR CDR3. TCRdb used MiXCR to reprocess the multiplex PCR reads, holding one entry per CDR3 protein. This sample has about 360,000 distinct CDR3 sequences; 13% occur once, and the top ten carry about 9.1%. Sequences were obtained from blood. The chain uses TRBV3-1 and TRBJ1-6, with D uncertain. This sequence was found in a woman aged 18-35 years with Graves' hyperthyroidism. The CDR3 DNA sequence: TGTGCCAGCAGCCAAACGGATTCACCCCTCCACTTT. Translation gives CASSQTDSPLHF.